This T cell receptor beta chain was sequenced for a study of early T cells in non-severe SARS-CoV-2 infection. TCRdb redid the calling of the 5' RACE reads with MiXCR, one entry per CDR3 protein. The sample shows tens of thousands of distinct CDR3 sequences, roughly 17% of them seen only once. Comments on this clonotype: The antigen remains undetermined.

Overall study findings and caveats: VDJdb matching skewed toward anti-spike CD8 responses, missing private and CD4 specificities.

The V gene's germline CDR1 is MDHEN and CDR2 SYDVKM. V was shortened by 6 bases and J by 4 bases, with 10 bases between the two germline ends. The CDR3 runs 12 residues. This TCR was sampled from an adult who was a healthcare worker with PCR-confirmed SARS-CoV-2 infection or an uninfected control (not recorded which). The material was whole blood, obtained at baseline. The rearrangement links TRBV28 to TRBJ2-7; D possibly corresponds to TRBD2 (6 bases). The DNA of the CDR3 is TGTGCCAGCAGGCGGGGTCTTTACGAGCAGTACTTC. This gives the protein CASRRGLYEQYF.